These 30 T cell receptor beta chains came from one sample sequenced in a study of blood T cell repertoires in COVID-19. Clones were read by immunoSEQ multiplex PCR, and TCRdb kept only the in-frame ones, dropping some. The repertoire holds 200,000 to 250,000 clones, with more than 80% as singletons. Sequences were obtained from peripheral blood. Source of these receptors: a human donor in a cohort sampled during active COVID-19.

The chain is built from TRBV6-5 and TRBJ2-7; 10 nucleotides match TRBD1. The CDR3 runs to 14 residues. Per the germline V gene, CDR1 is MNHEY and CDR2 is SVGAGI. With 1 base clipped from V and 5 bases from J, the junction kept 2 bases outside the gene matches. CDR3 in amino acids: CASSYFGQGDEQYF. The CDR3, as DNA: TGTGCCAGCAGTTACTTCGGACAGGGGGACGAGCAGTACTTC.

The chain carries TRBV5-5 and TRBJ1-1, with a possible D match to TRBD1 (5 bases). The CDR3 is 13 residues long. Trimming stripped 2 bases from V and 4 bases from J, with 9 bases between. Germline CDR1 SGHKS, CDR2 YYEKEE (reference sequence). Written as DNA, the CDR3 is TGTGCCAGCAGCTTTCAGGGATCCACTGAAGCTTTCTTT. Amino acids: CASSFQGSTEAFF. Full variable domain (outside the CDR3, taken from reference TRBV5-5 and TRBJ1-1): DAGVTQSPTHLIKTRGQQVTLRCSPISGHKSVSWYQQVLGQGPQFIFQYYEKEERGRGNFPDRFSARQFPNYSSELNVNALLLGDSALYLCASSFQGSTEAFFGQGTRLTVV.

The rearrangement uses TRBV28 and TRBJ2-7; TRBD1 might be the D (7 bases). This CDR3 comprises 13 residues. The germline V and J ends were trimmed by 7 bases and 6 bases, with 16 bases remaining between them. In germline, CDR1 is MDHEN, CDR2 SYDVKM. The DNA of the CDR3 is TGTGCCAGCACTTCCCCGCAGGGGGGCGAGCAGTACTTC. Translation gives CASTSPQGGEQYF.

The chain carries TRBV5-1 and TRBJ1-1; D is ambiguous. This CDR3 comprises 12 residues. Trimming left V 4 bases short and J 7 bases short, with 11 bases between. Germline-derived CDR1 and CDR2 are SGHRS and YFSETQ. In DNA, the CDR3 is TGCGCCAGCAGCCCCCCGGGGAGTGAAGCTTTCTTT. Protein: CASSPPGSEAFF.

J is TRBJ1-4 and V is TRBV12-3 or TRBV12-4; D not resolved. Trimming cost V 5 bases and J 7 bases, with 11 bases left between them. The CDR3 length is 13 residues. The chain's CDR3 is CASSPGLIEKLFF. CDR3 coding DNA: TGTGCCAGCAGTCCAGGACTTATTGAAAAACTGTTTTTT.

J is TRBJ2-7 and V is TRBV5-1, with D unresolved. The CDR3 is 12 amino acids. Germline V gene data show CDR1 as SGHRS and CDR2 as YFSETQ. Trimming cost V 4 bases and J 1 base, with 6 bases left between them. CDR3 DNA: TGCGCCAGCAGCGAGACTTCCTACGAGCAGTACTTC. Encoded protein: CASSETSYEQYF.

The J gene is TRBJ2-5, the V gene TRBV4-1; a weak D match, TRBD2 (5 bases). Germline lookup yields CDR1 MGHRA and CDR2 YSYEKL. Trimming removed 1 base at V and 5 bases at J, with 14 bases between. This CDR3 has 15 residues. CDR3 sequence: CASSQANSGVETQYF. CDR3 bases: TGCGCCAGCAGCCAAGCCAACAGCGGAGTCGAGACCCAGTACTTC.

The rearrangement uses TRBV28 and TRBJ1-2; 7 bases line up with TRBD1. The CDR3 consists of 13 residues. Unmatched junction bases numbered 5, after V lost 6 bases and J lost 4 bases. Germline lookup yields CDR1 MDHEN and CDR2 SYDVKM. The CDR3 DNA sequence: TGTGCCAGCAGCTTAACAGGGGTCTATGGCTACACCTTC. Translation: CASSLTGVYGYTF.

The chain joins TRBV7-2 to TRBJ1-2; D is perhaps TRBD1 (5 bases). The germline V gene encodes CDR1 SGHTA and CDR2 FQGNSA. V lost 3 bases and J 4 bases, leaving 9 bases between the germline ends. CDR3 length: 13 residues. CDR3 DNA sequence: TGTGCCAGCAGCTTGGGGGGTACCTATGGCTACACCTTC. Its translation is CASSLGGTYGYTF.

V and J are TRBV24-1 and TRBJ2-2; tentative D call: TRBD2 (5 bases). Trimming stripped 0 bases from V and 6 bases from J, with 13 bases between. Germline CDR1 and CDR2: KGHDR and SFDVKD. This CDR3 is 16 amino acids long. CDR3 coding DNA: TGTGCCACCAGTGATTTGTTTAGAGGGAATTCCGGGGAGCTGTTTTTT. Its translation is CATSDLFRGNSGELFF.

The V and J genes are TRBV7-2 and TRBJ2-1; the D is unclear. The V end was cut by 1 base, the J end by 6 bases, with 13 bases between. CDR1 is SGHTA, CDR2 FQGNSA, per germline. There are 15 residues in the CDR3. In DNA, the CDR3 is TGTGCCAGCAGCTTAGTTCTAGGATCGGCCAATGAGCAGTTCTTC. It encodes CASSLVLGSANEQFF.

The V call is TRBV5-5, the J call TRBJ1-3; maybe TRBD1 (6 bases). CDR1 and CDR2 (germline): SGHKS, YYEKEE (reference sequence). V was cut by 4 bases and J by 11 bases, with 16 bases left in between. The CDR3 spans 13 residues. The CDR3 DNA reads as TGTGCCAGCAGCCAAAGCGGACAGTACCCCATATATTTT. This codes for CASSQSGQYPIYF.

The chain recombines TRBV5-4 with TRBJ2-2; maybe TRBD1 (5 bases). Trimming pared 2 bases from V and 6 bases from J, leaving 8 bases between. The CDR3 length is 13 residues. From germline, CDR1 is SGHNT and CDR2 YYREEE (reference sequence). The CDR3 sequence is CASSLVGAGELFF. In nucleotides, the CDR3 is TGTGCCAGCAGCTTAGTAGGGGCCGGGGAGCTGTTTTTT. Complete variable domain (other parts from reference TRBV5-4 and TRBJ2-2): ETGVTQSPTHLIKTRGQQVTLRCSSQSGHNTVSWYQQALGQGPQFIFQYYREEENGRGNFPPRFSGLQFPNYSSELNVNALELDDSALYLCASSLVGAGELFFGEGSRLTVL.

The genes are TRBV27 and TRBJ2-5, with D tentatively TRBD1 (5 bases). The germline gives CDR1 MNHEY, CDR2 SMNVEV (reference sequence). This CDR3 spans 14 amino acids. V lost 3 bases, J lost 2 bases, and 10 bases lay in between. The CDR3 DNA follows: TGTGCCAGCAGTTTCTGGGGCAGGCAAGAGACCCAGTACTTC. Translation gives CASSFWGRQETQYF.

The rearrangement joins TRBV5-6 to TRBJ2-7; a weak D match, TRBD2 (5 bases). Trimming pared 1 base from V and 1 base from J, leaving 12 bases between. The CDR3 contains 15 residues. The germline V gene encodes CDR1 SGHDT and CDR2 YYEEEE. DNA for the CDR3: TGTGCCAGCAGCTTGATTAGAGGGAATTCCTACGAGCAGTACTTC. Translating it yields CASSLIRGNSYEQYF. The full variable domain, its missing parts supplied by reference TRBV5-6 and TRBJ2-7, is DAGVTQSPTHLIKTRGQQVTLRCSPKSGHDTVSWYQQALGQGPQFIFQYYEEEERQRGNFPDRFSGHQFPNYSSELNVNALLLGDSALYLCASSLIRGNSYEQYFGPGTRLTVT.

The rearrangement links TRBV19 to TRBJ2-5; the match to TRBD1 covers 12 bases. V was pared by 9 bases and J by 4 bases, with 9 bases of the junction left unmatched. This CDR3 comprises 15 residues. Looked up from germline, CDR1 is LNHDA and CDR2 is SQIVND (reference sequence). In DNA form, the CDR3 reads TGTGCCAGCCGGGAGGGACAGGGGGCTAGAGAGACCCAGTACTTC. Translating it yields CASREGQGARETQYF.

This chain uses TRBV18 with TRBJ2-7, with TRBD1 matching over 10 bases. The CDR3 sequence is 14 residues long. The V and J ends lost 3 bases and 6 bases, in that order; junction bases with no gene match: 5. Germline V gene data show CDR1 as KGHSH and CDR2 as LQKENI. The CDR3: CASSPGQGSIEQYF. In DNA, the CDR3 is TGTGCCAGCTCACCGGGACAGGGGTCAATCGAGCAGTACTTC.

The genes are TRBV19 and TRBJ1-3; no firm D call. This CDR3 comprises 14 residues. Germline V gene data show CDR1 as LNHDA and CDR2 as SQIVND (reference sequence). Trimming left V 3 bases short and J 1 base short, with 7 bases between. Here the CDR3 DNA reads TGTGCCAGTAGTATGACCAGGTCTGGAAACACCATATATTTT. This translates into CASSMTRSGNTIYF.

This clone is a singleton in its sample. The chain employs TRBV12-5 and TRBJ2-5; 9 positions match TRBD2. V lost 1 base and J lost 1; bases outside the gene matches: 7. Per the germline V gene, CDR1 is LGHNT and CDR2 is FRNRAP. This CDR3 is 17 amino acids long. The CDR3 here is CASGLGTTSGLQETQYF. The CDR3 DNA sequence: TGTGCTAGTGGTTTGGGAACGACTAGCGGACTCCAAGAGACCCAGTACTTC.

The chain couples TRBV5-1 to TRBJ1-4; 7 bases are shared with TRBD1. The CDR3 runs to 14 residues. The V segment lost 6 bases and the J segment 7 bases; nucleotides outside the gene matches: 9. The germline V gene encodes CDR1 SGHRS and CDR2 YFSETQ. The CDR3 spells CASTPGGRGEKLFF. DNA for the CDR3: TGCGCCAGCACACCAGGGGGGAGAGGTGAAAAACTGTTTTTT.

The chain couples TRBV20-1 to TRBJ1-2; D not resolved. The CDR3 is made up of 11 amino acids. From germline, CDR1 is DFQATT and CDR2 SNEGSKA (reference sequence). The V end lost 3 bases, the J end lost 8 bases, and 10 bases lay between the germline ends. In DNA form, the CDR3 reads TGCAGTGCTAGTGGAGGGTCCGGCTACACCTTC. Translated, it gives CSASGGSGYTF.

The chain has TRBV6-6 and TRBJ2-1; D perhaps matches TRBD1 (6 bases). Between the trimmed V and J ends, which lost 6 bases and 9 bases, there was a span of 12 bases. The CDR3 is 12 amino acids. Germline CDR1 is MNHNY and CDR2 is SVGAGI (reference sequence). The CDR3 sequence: CASRPGDSEQFF. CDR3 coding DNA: TGTGCCAGCAGGCCAGGGGATAGTGAGCAGTTCTTC.

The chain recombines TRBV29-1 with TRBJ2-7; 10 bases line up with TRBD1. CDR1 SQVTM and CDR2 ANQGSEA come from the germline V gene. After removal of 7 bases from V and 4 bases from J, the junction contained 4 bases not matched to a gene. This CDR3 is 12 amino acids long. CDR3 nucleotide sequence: TGCAGCGCCCGACAGGGGGCTTACGAGCAGTACTTC. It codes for CSARQGAYEQYF.

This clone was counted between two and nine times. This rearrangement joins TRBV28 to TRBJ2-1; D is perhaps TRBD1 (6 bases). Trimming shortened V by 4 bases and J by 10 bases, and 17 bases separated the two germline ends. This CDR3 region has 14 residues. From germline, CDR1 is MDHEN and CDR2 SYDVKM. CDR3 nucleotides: TGTGCCAGCAGTTCCGGGACATCGGCCGAGGAGCAGTTCTTC. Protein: CASSSGTSAEEQFF.

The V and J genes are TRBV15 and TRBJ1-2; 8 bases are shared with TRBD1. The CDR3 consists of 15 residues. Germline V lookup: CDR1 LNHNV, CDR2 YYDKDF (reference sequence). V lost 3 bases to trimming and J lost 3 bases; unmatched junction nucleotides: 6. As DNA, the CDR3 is TGTGCCACCAGCAGTTTCTCAGGGGGCGACTATGGCTACACCTTC. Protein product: CATSSFSGGDYGYTF.

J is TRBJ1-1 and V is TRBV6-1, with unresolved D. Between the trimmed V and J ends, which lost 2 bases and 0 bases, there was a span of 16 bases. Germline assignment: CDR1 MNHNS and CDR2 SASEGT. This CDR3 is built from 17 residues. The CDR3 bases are TGTGCCAGCAGTGAAATAATGAAGAGACATATGAACACTGAAGCTTTCTTT. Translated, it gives CASSEIMKRHMNTEAFF.

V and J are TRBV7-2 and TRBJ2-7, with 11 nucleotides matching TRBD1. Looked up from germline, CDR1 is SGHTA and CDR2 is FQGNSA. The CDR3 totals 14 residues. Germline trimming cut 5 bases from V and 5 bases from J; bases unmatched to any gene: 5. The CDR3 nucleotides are TGTGCCAGCAGCACGTGGGACAGGGGGAACGAGCAGTACTTC. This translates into CASSTWDRGNEQYF.

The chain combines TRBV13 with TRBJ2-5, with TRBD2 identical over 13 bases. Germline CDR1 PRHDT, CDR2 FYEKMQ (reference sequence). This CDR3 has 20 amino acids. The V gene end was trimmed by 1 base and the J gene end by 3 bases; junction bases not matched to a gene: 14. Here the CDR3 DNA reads TGTGCCAGCAGCTTAGTTCCCTTACTAGCGGGAGGGCCGGTAGAAGAGACCCAGTACTTC. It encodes CASSLVPLLAGGPVEETQYF. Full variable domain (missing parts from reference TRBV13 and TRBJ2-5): AAGVIQSPRHLIKEKRETATLKCYPIPRHDTVYWYQQGPGQDPQFLISFYEKMQSDKGSIPDRFSAQQFSDYHSELNMSSLELGDSALYFCASSLVPLLAGGPVEETQYFGPGTRLLVL.

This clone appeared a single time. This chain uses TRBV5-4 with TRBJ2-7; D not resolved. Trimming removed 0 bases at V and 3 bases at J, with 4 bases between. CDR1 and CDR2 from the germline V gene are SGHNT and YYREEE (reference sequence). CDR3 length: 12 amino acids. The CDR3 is CASSLDFYEQYF. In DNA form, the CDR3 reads TGTGCCAGCAGCTTGGACTTCTACGAGCAGTACTTC.

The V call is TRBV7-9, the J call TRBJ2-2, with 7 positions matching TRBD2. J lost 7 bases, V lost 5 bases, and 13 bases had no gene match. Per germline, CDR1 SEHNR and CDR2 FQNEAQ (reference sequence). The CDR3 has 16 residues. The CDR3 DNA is TGTGCCAGCAGCCCTGGCGGCGGGGGTGATATCGGGGAGCTGTTTTTT. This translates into CASSPGGGGDIGELFF. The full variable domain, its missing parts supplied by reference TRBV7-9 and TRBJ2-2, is DTGVSQNPRHKITKRGQNVTFRCDPISEHNRLYWYRQTLGQGPEFLTYFQNEAQLEKSRLLSDRFSAERPKGSFSTLEIQRTEQGDSAMYLCASSPGGGGDIGELFFGEGSRLTVL.